This entry lists 4 T cell receptor beta chains sequenced from one sample in a study of human thymus T cells. The assay was immunoSEQ multiplex PCR, and TCRdb's table has in-frame clones only and misses some. The profile shows about 78,000 clones, roughly 96% of them singletons. Resections that were taken during corrective heart surgery supplied the thymus tissue. The specimen sequenced was thymus tissue. Source of these receptors: a boy less than two years old with a congenital heart defect but otherwise immunologically healthy.

This sequence joins TRBV4-1 and TRBJ1-1; D is perhaps TRBD1 (6 bases). This CDR3 spans 16 amino acids. V was shortened by 3 bases and J by 4 bases, with 18 bases between the two germline ends. Germline CDR1 MGHRA, CDR2 YSYEKL. The CDR3 sequence: CASSQGRWGPRTEAFF. Here the CDR3 DNA reads TGCGCCAGCAGCCAGGGGAGATGGGGGCCGCGCACTGAAGCTTTCTTT.

This rearrangement joins TRBV9 to TRBJ2-1; TRBD2 matches at 9 bases. V shed 2 bases, J shed 9 bases, and the junction held 15 bases outside the gene matches. The CDR3 has 17 amino acids. Looked up from germline, CDR1 is SGDLS and CDR2 is YYNGEE. The CDR3 is CASSVRSVAGASSEQFF. The CDR3 DNA follows: TGTGCCAGCAGCGTTAGGTCGGTAGCGGGAGCCAGTAGTGAGCAGTTCTTC. Looking up the rest from reference TRBV9 and TRBJ2-1 gives the full variable domain: DSGVTQTPKHLITATGQRVTLRCSPRSGDLSVYWYQQSLDQGLQFLIQYYNGEERAKGNILERFSAQQFPDLHSELNLSSLELGDSALYFCASSVRSVAGASSEQFFGPGTRLTVL.

The rearrangement joins TRBV6-5 to TRBJ2-7; a possible D gene is TRBD2 (5 bases). This CDR3 contains 13 residues. With 0 bases removed from V and 7 bases from J, the gap between germline ends came to 10 bases. CDR1 MNHEY and CDR2 SVGAGI come from the germline V gene. The CDR3 DNA reads TGTGCCAGCAGTTACTCTGAGGGCGGAGAGCAGTACTTC. It translates to CASSYSEGGEQYF.

CDR3 in DNA: TGTGCCAGCAGCAACCCTAGCGGAGCTTCCTACGAGCAGTACTTC. Translated, it gives CASSNPSGASYEQYF. The gene calls are TRBV21-1 and TRBJ2-7; the D call TRBD2 from the table was never checked on the DNA. TRBV21-1 is a documented pseudogene. The CDR3 is 15 residues long.